Following are 18 T cell receptor beta chains from one sample sequenced in a study of identifying expanded T cells in peripheral blood. The method was immunoSEQ multiplex PCR; TCRdb's version includes in-frame clones alone and lacks a portion of them. Altogether about 110,000 clones are present, more than 85% being singletons, with the ten largest covering less than 20%. Material for sequencing was blood. The receptors here all came from a person between 18 and 75 years old in good health.

V usage is TRBV11-2 and J usage is TRBJ2-1; D is unresolved. This CDR3 has 13 amino acids. Per the germline V gene, CDR1 is SGHAT and CDR2 is FQNNGV. Trimming stripped 5 bases from V and 8 bases from J, with 13 bases between. This CDR3 reads CASSRWVADEQFF. The CDR3, as DNA: TGTGCCAGCAGCCGATGGGTGGCGGATGAGCAGTTCTTC.

The rearrangement links TRBV7-8 to TRBJ2-3; D uncertain. The germline V gene has CDR1 SGHVS and CDR2 FQNEAQ. The CDR3 covers 12 residues. Trimming stripped 4 bases from V and 0 bases from J, with 2 bases between. The CDR3 sequence: CASSSSTDTQYF. CDR3 in DNA: TGTGCCAGCAGCTCGAGCACAGATACGCAGTATTTT.

This clone occurred a few times. The chain couples TRBV4-1 to TRBJ1-1; D may be TRBD1 (6 bases). This CDR3 comprises 15 residues. V dropped 6 bases and J dropped 1 base, with 15 bases sitting between them. The germline CDR1 and CDR2 sequences are MGHRA and YSYEKL. The CDR3 protein is CASRESQTGNTEAFF. DNA for the CDR3: TGCGCCAGCAGGGAATCTCAGACAGGGAACACTGAAGCTTTCTTT.

The chain uses TRBV23-1 and TRBJ2-3, with a possible D match to TRBD1 (5 bases). TRBV23-1 is marked as an open reading frame, function uncertain. V gave up 3 bases and J gave up 2 bases, with 15 bases separating them. This CDR3 region has 16 residues. CDR3 in DNA: TGCGCCAGCAGTCATAAGGGGATCTCTATCACAGATACGCAGTATTTT. Translated: CASSHKGISITDTQYF.

V gene TRBV5-1 combines with J gene TRBJ1-6, with D tentatively TRBD1 (5 bases). The CDR3 loop spans 15 amino acids. V lost 0 bases and J 9 bases, leaving 13 bases between the germline ends. The V gene's germline CDR1 is SGHRS and CDR2 YFSETQ. For the CDR3, the DNA is TGCGCCAGCAGCTTGGCCACCAGGGATAGTTCACCCCTCCACTTT. Its protein product is CASSLATRDSSPLHF.

This sequence joins TRBV10-3 and TRBJ1-1; 7 bases match TRBD1. V was pared by 6 bases and J by 3 bases, with 10 bases of the junction left unmatched. Germline V gene data show CDR1 as ENHRY and CDR2 as SYGVKD. The CDR3 consists of 15 residues. In DNA form, the CDR3 reads TGTGCCATCAGCCCGACCGGGACAGCGGACACTGAAGCTTTCTTT. Translation: CAISPTGTADTEAFF.

The chain joins TRBV10-3 to TRBJ2-7; D might be TRBD1 (6 bases). CDR3 length: 13 amino acids. Germline CDR1 reads ENHRY; CDR2 reads SYGVKD. V was shortened by 7 bases and J by 0 bases, with 10 bases between the two germline ends. The CDR3: CAITRDTSYEQYF. The CDR3 region has the DNA TGTGCCATCACCCGGGACACCTCCTACGAGCAGTACTTC.

This clone was recorded only once. The chain couples TRBV4-3 to TRBJ2-5, with D perhaps being TRBD1 or TRBD2 (5 bases each). Germline values: CDR1 LGHNA, CDR2 YSLEER. This CDR3 spans 19 amino acids. V lost 1 base and J lost 5, with 26 bases in between. The chain's CDR3 is CASSQVTGTQGQGGETQYF. CDR3 coding DNA: TGCGCCAGCAGCCAAGTAACGGGAACGCAAGGGCAGGGCGGTGAGACCCAGTACTTC.

This chain uses TRBV19 with TRBJ1-5, with 10 nucleotides matching TRBD1. CDR1 is LNHDA, CDR2 SQIVND, per germline (reference sequence). The ends lost 4 bases at V and 11 bases at J; junction bases unmatched: 8. The CDR3 runs to 14 residues. This CDR3 is CASSTGTGELTQHF. The CDR3 nucleotides are TGTGCCAGTAGTACAGGGACAGGGGAGCTAACCCAGCATTTT.

This clone was detected once. The chain links TRBV15 to TRBJ1-1; D not certain. Germline values: CDR1 LNHNV, CDR2 YYDKDF (reference sequence). Trimming took off 1 base at V and 1 base at J, with 7 bases between the two ends. The CDR3 totals 14 residues. CDR3 in amino acids: CATSRAGGNTEAFF. CDR3 in DNA: TGTGCCACCAGCAGAGCCGGAGGGAACACTGAAGCTTTCTTT.

The chain links TRBV4-3 to TRBJ1-2; D uncertain. V lost 4 bases, J lost 2 bases, and 14 bases lay in between. This CDR3 contains 15 residues. Germline V CDR1 and CDR2: LGHNA, YSLEER. The CDR3, as DNA: TGCGCCAGCAGCCGGGAGCGAGATCTCAACTATGGCTACACCTTC. Protein: CASSRERDLNYGYTF.

This chain connects TRBV6-6 to TRBJ2-7, with TRBD2 matching over 13 bases. This CDR3 region has 16 residues. The trim removed 2 bases at V and 9 bases at J, leaving 10 bases unmatched. Germline loops: CDR1 MNHNY, CDR2 SVGAGI (reference sequence). The CDR3 region has the DNA TGTGCCAGCAGTTACGACGGGACTAGCGGGGCCAGGGGGCAGTACTTC. It is translated as CASSYDGTSGARGQYF.

The chain carries TRBV5-1 and TRBJ2-4; TRBD1 agrees at 11 bases. V was pared by 4 bases and J by 3 bases, with 6 bases of the junction left unmatched. Germline CDR1 reads SGHRS; CDR2 reads YFSETQ. The CDR3 is made up of 16 amino acids. The CDR3 loop reads CASSPRDRGGKNIQYF. The CDR3 coding sequence is TGCGCCAGCAGCCCCCGGGACAGGGGGGGCAAAAACATTCAGTACTTC. Full variable domain (remainder filled in from reference TRBV5-1 and TRBJ2-4): KAGVTQTPRYLIKTRGQQVTLSCSPISGHRSVSWYQQTPGQGLQFLFEYFSETQRNKGNFPGRFSGRQFSNSRSEMNVSTLELGDSALYLCASSPRDRGGKNIQYFGAGTRLSVL.

V usage is TRBV15 and J usage is TRBJ2-3; 11 nucleotides agree with TRBD2. J lost 5 bases, V lost 1 base, and 2 bases had no gene match. The CDR3 runs 15 residues. Germline loops: CDR1 LNHNV, CDR2 YYDKDF (reference sequence). The CDR3 coding sequence is TGTGCCACCAGCAGAGGAACTAGCGGGGGAGATACGCAGTATTTT. Amino acids: CATSRGTSGGDTQYF.

CDR3 sequence (DNA): TGCGCCAGCAGCCAAGATTTGTCCCAGGGGGAACTAACCTACGAGCAGTACTTC. Its protein product is CASSQDLSQGELTYEQYF. The gene calls are TRBV4-3 and TRBJ2-7, with 7 bases lining up with TRBD1. V gave up 0 bases and J gave up 2 bases; unmatched junction bases: 13. Looked up from germline, CDR1 is LGHNA and CDR2 is YSLEER. The CDR3 length is 18 residues.

A single count supports this clone. The chain has TRBV1 and TRBJ1-3; the DNA was not compared with TRBD1, the D call given in the table. TRBV1 is termed a pseudogene. The CDR3 has 15 amino acids. For the CDR3, the DNA is TGCACCAGCAGGGGCCTGAACCTTTCTGGAAACACCATATATTTT. Translation: CTSRGLNLSGNTIYF.

The V and J genes are TRBV11-2 and TRBJ2-3; D call uncertain. Germline CDR1 and CDR2: SGHAT and FQNNGV. Trimming left V 0 bases short and J 7 bases short, with 5 bases between. CDR3 size: 12 residues. The CDR3 spells CASSLELNTQYF. For the CDR3, the DNA is TGTGCCAGCAGCTTAGAGTTGAATACGCAGTATTTT.

This chain links TRBV18 with TRBJ2-3; D might be TRBD1 (5 bases). Trimming left V 2 bases short and J 2 bases short, with 8 bases between. CDR3 length equals 14 residues. Germline assignment: CDR1 KGHSH and CDR2 LQKENI. CDR3 nucleotides: TGTGCCAGCTCACCAGGACACCCCACAGATACGCAGTATTTT. Amino acid sequence: CASSPGHPTDTQYF.